Given below is one TCR beta chain in context. The target antigen is unknown. Trimming stripped 0 bases from V and 4 bases from J, with 12 bases between. This CDR3 region has 14 residues. Germline lookup yields CDR1 SQVTM and CDR2 ANQGSEA. These data come from a study of cytomegalovirus exposure and HLA in healthy donors. The study's findings and limits: In terms of immune exposure information, only CMV serostatus was available.

Primers included in the PCR were 60 Vbeta and 13 Jbeta primers. Clones were sequenced by immunoSEQ multiplex PCR, and TCRdb holds only the in-frame ones, with some missing. The sample includes approximately 130,000 clones, around four fifths of them seen just once. The gene calls are TRBV29-1 and TRBJ1-2; D is possibly TRBD1 (6 bases). Sequencing was done on a sample of PBMCs. This sequence originates from a man aged 40-50 years in good health and CMV-seronegative. The CDR3 loop is CSVEDRQAGYGYTF. CDR3 bases: TGCAGCGTTGAAGATAGACAGGCTGGCTATGGCTACACCTTC.